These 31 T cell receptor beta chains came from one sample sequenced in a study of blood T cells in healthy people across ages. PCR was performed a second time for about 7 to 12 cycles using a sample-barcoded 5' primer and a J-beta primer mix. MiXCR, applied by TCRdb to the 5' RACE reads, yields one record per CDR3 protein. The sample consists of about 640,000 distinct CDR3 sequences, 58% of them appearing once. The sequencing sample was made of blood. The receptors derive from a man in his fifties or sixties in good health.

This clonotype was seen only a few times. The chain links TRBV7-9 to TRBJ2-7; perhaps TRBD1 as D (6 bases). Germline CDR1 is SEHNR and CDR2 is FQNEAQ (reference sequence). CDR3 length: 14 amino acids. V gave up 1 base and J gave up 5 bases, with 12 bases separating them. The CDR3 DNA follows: TGTGCCAGCAGCTTAGATACAGGGAGTAACGAGCAGTACTTC. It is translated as CASSLDTGSNEQYF.

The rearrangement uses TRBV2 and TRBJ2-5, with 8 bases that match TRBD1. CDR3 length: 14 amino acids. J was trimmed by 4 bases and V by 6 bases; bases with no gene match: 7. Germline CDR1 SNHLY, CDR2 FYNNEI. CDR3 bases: TGTGCCAGCAGCTCAGGGGGCGGAATAGAGACCCAGTACTTC. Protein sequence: CASSSGGGIETQYF.

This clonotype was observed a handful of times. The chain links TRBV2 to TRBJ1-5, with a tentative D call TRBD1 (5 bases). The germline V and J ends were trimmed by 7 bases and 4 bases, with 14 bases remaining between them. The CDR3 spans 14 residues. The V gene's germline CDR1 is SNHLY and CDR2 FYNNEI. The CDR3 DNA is TGTGCCAGCACCCAGACAGTTGGAAATCAGCCCCAGCATTTT. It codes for CASTQTVGNQPQHF.

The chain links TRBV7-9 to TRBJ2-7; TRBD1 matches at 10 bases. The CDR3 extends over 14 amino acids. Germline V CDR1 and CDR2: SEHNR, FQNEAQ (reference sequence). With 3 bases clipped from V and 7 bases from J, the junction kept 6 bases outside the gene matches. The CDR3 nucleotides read TGTGCCAGCAGCTTGGGACAGGGGATTTGGGAGCAGTACTTC. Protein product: CASSLGQGIWEQYF.

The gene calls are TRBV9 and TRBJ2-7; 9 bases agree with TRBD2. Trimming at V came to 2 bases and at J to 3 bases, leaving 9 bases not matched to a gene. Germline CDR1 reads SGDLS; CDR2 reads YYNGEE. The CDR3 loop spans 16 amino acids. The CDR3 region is CASSVFAGGPIYEQYF. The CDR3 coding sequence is TGTGCCAGCAGCGTCTTTGCGGGGGGGCCTATCTACGAGCAGTACTTC.

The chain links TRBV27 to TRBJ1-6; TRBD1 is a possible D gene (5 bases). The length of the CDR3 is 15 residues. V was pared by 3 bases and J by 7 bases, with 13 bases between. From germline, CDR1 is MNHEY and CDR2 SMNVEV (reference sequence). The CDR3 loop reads CASSFEGAGNSPLHF. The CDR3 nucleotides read TGTGCCAGCAGTTTTGAAGGGGCCGGGAATTCACCCCTCCACTTT.

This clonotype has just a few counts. CDR3 DNA: TGCAGCTCCAATGGGGGGGGCCAGAACAATGAGCAGTTCTTC. The encoded protein is CSSNGGGQNNEQFF. V gene TRBV29-1 combines with J gene TRBJ2-1; a possible D gene is TRBD2 (7 bases). V shed 8 bases and J shed 5 bases, with 19 bases lying between them. Germline-derived CDR1 and CDR2 are SQVTM and ANQGSEA. This CDR3 is 14 amino acids long.

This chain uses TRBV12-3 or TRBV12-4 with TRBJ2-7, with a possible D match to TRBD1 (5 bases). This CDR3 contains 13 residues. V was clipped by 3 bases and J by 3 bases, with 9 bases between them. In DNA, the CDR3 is TGTGCCAGCAGTTTCGGACACCTCTACGAGCAGTACTTC. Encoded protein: CASSFGHLYEQYF.

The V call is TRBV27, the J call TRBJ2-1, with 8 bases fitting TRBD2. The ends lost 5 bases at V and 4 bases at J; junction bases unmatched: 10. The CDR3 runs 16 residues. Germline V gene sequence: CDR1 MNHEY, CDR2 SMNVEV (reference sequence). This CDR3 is CASSEIAGTPYNEQFF. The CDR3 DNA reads TGTGCCAGCAGTGAGATAGCGGGGACCCCTTACAATGAGCAGTTCTTC.

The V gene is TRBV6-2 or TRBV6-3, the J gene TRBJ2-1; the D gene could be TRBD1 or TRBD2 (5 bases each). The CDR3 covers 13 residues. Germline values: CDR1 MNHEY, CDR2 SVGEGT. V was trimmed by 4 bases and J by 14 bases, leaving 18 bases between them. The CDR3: CASSSDGAGKKFF. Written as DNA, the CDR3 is TGTGCCAGCAGTTCCGACGGGGCAGGGAAAAAGTTCTTC.

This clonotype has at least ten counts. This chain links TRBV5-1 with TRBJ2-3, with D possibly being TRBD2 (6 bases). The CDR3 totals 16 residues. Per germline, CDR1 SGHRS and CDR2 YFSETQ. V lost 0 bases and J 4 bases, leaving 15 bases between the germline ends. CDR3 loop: CASSLEGRGPPDTQYF. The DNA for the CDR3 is TGCGCCAGCAGCTTGGAGGGGCGGGGCCCCCCAGATACGCAGTATTTT.

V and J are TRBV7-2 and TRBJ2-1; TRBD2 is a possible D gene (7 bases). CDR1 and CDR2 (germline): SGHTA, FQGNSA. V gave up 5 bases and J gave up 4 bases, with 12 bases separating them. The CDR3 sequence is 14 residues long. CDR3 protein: CASSMAGAYNEQFF. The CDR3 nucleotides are TGTGCCAGCAGCATGGCGGGGGCGTACAATGAGCAGTTCTTC.

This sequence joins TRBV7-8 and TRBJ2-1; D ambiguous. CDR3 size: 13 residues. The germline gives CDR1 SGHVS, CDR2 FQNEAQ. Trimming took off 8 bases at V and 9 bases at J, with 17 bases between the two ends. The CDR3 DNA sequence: TGTGCCAGCGGCCGCTCCCAGTTGCTTGAGCAGTTCTTC. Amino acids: CASGRSQLLEQFF.

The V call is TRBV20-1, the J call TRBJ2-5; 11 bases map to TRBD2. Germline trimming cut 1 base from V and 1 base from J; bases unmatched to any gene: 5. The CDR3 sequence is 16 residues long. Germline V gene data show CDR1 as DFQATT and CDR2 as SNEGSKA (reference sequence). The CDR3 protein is CSARGSGGDAQETQYF. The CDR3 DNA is TGCAGTGCTAGAGGTAGCGGGGGGGACGCCCAAGAGACCCAGTACTTC.

The CDR3 here is CASSKSDKRSLWEKLFF. The CDR3 coding sequence is TGTGCCAGCAGCAAATCGGACAAGAGGAGTCTTTGGGAAAAACTGTTTTTT. The chain is built from TRBV21-1 and TRBJ1-4. TRBV21-1 is marked as a pseudogene. CDR3 length: 17 residues.

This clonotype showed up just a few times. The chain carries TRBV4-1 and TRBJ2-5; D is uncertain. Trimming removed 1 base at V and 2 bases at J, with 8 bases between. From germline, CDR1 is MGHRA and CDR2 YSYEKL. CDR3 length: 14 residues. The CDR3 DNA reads TGCGCCAGCAGCCAAGTGGAGCTTCAAGAGACCCAGTACTTC. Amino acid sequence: CASSQVELQETQYF.

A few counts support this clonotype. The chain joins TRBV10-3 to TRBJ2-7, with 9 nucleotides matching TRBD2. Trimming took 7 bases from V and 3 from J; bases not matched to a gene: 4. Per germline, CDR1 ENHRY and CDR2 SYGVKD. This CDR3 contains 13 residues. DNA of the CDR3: TGTGCCATCATGGCTAGCGGGGACTACGAGCAGTACTTC. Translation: CAIMASGDYEQYF.

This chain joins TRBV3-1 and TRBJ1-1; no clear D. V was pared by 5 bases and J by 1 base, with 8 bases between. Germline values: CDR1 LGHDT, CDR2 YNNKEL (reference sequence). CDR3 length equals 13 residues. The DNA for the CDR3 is TGTGCCAGCAGCACCAACCCGAACACTGAAGCTTTCTTT. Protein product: CASSTNPNTEAFF.

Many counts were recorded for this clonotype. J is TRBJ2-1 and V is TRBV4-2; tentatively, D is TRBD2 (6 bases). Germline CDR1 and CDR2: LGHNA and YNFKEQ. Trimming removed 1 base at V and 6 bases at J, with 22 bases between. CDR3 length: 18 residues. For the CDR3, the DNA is TGTGCCAGCAGCCAAGGTTACGCCTTGACTAGATTGAGCAATGAGCAGTTCTTC. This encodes CASSQGYALTRLSNEQFF.

The CDR3, as DNA: TGTGCCAGCAATGGGTTGGATCTCTACAATGAGCAGTTCTTC. Protein: CASNGLDLYNEQFF. V gene TRBV11-2 combines with J gene TRBJ2-1; no firm D call. V lost 7 bases and J 3 bases, leaving 13 bases between the germline ends. In germline, CDR1 is SGHAT, CDR2 FQNNGV. The length of the CDR3 is 14 residues.

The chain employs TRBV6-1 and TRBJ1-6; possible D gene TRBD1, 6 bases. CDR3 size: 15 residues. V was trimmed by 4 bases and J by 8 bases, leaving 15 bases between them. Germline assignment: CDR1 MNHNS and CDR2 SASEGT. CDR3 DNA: TGTGCCAGCAGTGCCCCGGGACACACTTATTCACCCCTCCACTTT. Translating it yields CASSAPGHTYSPLHF.

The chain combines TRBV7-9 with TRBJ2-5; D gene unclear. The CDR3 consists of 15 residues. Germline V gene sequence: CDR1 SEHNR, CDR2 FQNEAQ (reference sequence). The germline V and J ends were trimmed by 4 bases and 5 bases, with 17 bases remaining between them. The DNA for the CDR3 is TGTGCCAGCAGCTCCGGGCTAAGCCCAAGGGAGACCCAGTACTTC. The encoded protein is CASSSGLSPRETQYF.

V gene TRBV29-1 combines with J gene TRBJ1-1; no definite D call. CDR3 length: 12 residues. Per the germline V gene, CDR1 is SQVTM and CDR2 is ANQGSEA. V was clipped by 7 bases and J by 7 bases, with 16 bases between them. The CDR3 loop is CSGARERDEAFF. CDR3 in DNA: TGCAGCGGTGCCCGGGAAAGGGATGAAGCTTTCTTT.

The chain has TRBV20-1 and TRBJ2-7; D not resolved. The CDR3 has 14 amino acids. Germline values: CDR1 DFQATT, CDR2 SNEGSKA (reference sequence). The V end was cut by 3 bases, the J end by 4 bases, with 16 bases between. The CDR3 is CSASLTPNVYEQYF. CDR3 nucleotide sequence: TGCAGTGCTAGCCTTACTCCCAACGTTTACGAGCAGTACTTC.

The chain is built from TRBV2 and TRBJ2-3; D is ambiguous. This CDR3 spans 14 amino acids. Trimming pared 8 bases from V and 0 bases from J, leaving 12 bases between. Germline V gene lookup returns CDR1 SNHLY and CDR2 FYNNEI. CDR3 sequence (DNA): TGTGCCAGCGGAAGAGGAACTAGCACAGATACGCAGTATTTT. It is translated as CASGRGTSTDTQYF. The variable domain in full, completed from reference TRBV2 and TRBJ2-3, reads EPEVTQTPSHQVTQMGQEVILRCVPISNHLYFYWYRQILGQKVEFLVSFYNNEISEKSEIFDDQFSVERPDGSNFTLKIRSTKLEDSAMYFCASGRGTSTDTQYFGPGTRLTVL.

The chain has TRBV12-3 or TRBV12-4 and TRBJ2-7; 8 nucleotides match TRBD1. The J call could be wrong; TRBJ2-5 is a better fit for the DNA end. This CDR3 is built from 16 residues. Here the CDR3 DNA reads TGTGCCAGCAGTCTGACAGGGGCGGAGTTCCAAGAGACCCAGTACTTC. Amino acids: CASSLTGAEFQETQYF.

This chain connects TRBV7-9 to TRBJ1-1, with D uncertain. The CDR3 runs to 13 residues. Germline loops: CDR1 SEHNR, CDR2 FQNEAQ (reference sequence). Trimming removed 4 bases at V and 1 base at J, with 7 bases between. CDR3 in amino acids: CASSSAKNTEAFF. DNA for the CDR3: TGTGCCAGCAGCTCGGCCAAGAACACTGAAGCTTTCTTT.

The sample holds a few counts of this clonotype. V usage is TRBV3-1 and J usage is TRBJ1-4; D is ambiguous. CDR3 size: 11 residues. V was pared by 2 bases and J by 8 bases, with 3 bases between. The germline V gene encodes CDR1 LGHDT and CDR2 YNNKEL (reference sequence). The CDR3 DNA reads TGTGCCAGCAGCCAACGGGAAAAACTGTTTTTT. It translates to CASSQREKLFF.

DNA for the CDR3: TGCGCCAGCAGAAAGGGGCCCAGCCAAGAGACCCAGTACTTC. This translates into CASRKGPSQETQYF. J is TRBJ2-5 and V is TRBV5-1; TRBD1 might be the D (5 bases). V lost 5 bases to trimming and J lost 1 base, with 12 bases between them. This CDR3 is 14 amino acids long. Germline V CDR1 and CDR2: SGHRS, YFSETQ.

The CDR3 sequence: CASSPAELAGVFPDEQYF. CDR3 sequence (DNA): TGTGCCAGCAGTCCAGCGGAGCTAGCGGGAGTTTTTCCGGACGAGCAGTACTTC. The gene calls are TRBV7-3 and TRBJ2-7, with 10 bases lining up with TRBD2. The CDR3 contains 18 residues. The germline gives CDR1 SGHTA, CDR2 FQGTGA. V shed 6 bases and J 5 bases; nucleotides not matched to a gene: 19.

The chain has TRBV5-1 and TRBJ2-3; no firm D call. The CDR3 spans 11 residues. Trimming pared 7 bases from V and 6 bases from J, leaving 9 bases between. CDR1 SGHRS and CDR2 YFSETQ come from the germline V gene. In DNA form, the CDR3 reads TGCGCCAGCGGTCACGGTGATACGCAGTATTTT. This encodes CASGHGDTQYF. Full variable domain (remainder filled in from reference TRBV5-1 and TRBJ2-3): KAGVTQTPRYLIKTRGQQVTLSCSPISGHRSVSWYQQTPGQGLQFLFEYFSETQRNKGNFPGRFSGRQFSNSRSEMNVSTLELGDSALYLCASGHGDTQYFGPGTRLTVL.